This TCR beta chain was obtained from a study of shared T cell receptors in the human thymus. Germline CDR1 and CDR2: SGHDT and YYEEEE. The CDR3 is made up of 19 amino acids. Trimming took 6 bases from V and 3 from J, leaving 30 bases between them. The data were produced by immunoSEQ multiplex PCR, yet TCRdb's version contains in-frame clones alone and is incomplete. The sample has over 650,000 clones, 70% to 90% seen once. The data also belong to a second study, concerning human thymus T cells. That paper adds: Resected material from corrective heart surgery provided the thymus tissue analysed. Thymic and blood repertoires seemed to show skewed V and J gene use. Related work showed strongly overlapping thymic repertoires across unrelated individuals.

The TCR originated in a boy under two years old with a congenital heart defect. The chain links TRBV5-6 to TRBJ1-2; a possible D gene is TRBD1 (6 bases). The sample taken for sequencing was thymocytes. The CDR3 nucleotides are TGTGCCAGCACCAATTACGCACGGGGACAAAGGAACTGCTACTATGGCTACACCTTC. This gives the protein CASTNYARGQRNCYYGYTF. The complete variable domain, with remaining parts taken from reference TRBV5-6 and TRBJ1-2, reads DAGVTQSPTHLIKTRGQQVTLRCSPKSGHDTVSWYQQALGQGPQFIFQYYEEEERQRGNFPDRFSGHQFPNYSSELNVNALLLGDSALYLCASTNYARGQRNCYYGYTFGSGTRLTVV.